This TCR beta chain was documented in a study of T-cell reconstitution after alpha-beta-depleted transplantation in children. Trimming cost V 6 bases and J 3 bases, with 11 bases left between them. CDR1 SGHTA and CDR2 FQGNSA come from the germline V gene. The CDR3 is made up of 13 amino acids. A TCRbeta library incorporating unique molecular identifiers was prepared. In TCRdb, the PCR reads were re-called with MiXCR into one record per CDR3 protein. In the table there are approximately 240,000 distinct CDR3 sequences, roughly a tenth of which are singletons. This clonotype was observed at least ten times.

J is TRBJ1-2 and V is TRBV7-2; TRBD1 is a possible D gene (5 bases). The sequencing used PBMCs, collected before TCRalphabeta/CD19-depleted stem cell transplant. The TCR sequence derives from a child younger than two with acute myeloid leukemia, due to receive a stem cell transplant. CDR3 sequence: CASSLDTHYGYTF. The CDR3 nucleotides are TGTGCCAGCAGTCTGGACACCCACTATGGCTACACCTTC.